A selection of T cell receptor beta chains follows, all from one sample in a study of T-cell reconstitution after alpha-beta-depleted transplantation in children. MiXCR was run by TCRdb on the PCR reads, yielding one entry per CDR3 protein. The sample has more than 250,000 distinct CDR3 sequences, almost 10% seen once. The material sequenced was PBMCs from the stem cell graft donor, taken from the stem cell graft. The receptors originated from a human donor who donated a stem cell graft to a child with SCID. CDR3s include the opening cysteine and the closing phenylalanine or tryptophan. D genes are given only for firm matches. Some rows have no size entry. The others give once, few or many, or a class for an expanded clone.

TRBV14	few	TRBJ2-2	-	TGTGCCAGCAGCCAAGTTCGCACCGGGGAGCTGTTTTTT	CASSQVRTGELFF
TRBV24-1	-	TRBJ2-7	-	TGTGCCACCAGTGATGCTGACCGGGAGCAGTACTTC	CATSDADREQYF
TRBV11-2	-	TRBJ2-5	-	TGTGCCAGCAGCCCCGATCCTTTCAGTGAGACCCAGTACTTC	CASSPDPFSETQYF
TRBV5-1	many	TRBJ2-4	-	TGCGCCAGCAGCTTGGGGCTAGCCAAAAACATTCAGTACTTC	CASSLGLAKNIQYF
TRBV2	-	TRBJ2-1	-	TGTGCCAGCAGTGAAGGAGTTATTGAGCAGTTCTTC	CASSEGVIEQFF
TRBV4-1	-	TRBJ2-5	TRBD1	TGCGCCAGCAGCTTTTGGACAGGGGGTACGGAGACCAAGTACTTC	CASSFWTGGTETKYF
TRBV5-1	-	TRBJ2-7	-	TGCGCCAGCAGCTTGTACAGCTCCTACGAGCAGTACTTC	CASSLYSSYEQYF
TRBV18	-	TRBJ2-7	-	TGTGCCAGCTCACCATCAGGGGACGAGAAGTACTTC	CASSPSGDEKYF
TRBV5-1	few	TRBJ2-7	TRBD2	TGCGCCAGCAGCTTGGATTCGGGGGGACTACCCTACGAGCAGTACTTC	CASSLDSGGLPYEQYF
TRBV5-1	-	TRBJ2-1	TRBD1	TGCGCCAGCAGACAGGGGAATGAGCAGTTCTTC	CASRQGNEQFF
TRBV7-2	-	TRBJ1-2	-	TGTGCCAGCAGCCCAGAGCGGGGACGGCGAAACTATGGCTACACCTTC	CASSPERGRRNYGYTF
TRBV7-9	few	TRBJ2-7	-	TGTGCCAGCAGCTTAGGTTCAGTCGCCGAGCAGTACTTC	CASSLGSVAEQYF
TRBV7-7	-	TRBJ2-1	TRBD2	TGTGCCAGCAGCCTTGGACTAGCGGGGTCCAATGAGCAGTTCTTC	CASSLGLAGSNEQFF
TRBV5-6	few	TRBJ2-5	-	TGTGCCAGCAGCGGGGGGTCAGGCTGGGATCAAGAGACCCAGTACTTC	CASSGGSGWDQETQYF
TRBV20-1	many	TRBJ1-1	-	TGCAGTGCTGCCGAGGGATTTCAAGCTTTCTTT	CSAAEGFQAFF
TRBV5-1	many	TRBJ2-2	TRBD1	TGCGCCAGCAGCTTGTCGGGCAGGGGGCGCGTTAACGGGGAGCTGTTTTTT	CASSLSGRGRVNGELFF
TRBV4-1	-	TRBJ2-1	-	TGCGCCAGCAGCCAAGAGGGCAGGTACAATGAGCAGTTCTTC	CASSQEGRYNEQFF
TRBV7-2	few	TRBJ1-2	-	TGTGCCAGCAGCTCTTATAACTATGGCTACACCTTC	CASSSYNYGYTF
TRBV7-2	few	TRBJ2-3	-	TGTGCCAGCAGCTTAGCTCCGTCGCGCGTGTGGGTGGATTTT	CASSLAPSRVWVDF
TRBV10-3	few	TRBJ2-7	TRBD2	TGTGCCATCAGCGGGGGGACCCAAACCTACGAGCAGTACTTC	CAISGGTQTYEQYF
TRBV5-1	few	TRBJ2-1	TRBD1	TGCGCCAGCCACACGGCACAGGGGCCAAACAATGAGCAGTTCTTC	CASHTAQGPNNEQFF
TRBV5-1	few	TRBJ1-1	TRBD1	TGCGCCAGCGTACACGGGACAGGGGGCACGGCGAACACTGAAGCTTTCTTT	CASVHGTGGTANTEAFF
TRBV20-1	-	TRBJ2-1	TRBD2	TGCAGTGCCGGGGAGGGAAGCTCCTACAATGAGCAGTTCTTC	CSAGEGSSYNEQFF
TRBV5-6	many	TRBJ2-4	-	TGTGCCAGCAGCTACTCGACCCACCAATACTTC	CASSYSTHQYF
TRBV7-2	-	TRBJ1-1	TRBD1	TGTGCCAGCAGCTTAGCCGGACAGGGATCAGCTTTCTTT	CASSLAGQGSAFF
TRBV4-1	-	TRBJ2-7	TRBD1	TGCGCCAGCAGCCAAGCCCCCGGGACAGTCTCCTACGAGCAGTACTTC	CASSQAPGTVSYEQYF
TRBV4-1	few	TRBJ2-3	-	TGCGCCAGCAGCCAAGAGATGTACGGGGATACGCAGTATTTT	CASSQEMYGDTQYF
TRBV7-6	-	TRBJ2-1	-	TGTGCCAGCAGCTTAATGTCGGGCCCTTCCTACAATGAGCAGTTCTTC	CASSLMSGPSYNEQFF
TRBV12-3/TRBV12-4	-	TRBJ2-7	-	TGTGCCAGCAGTCAAGGTCCTCTAAGGGAGCAGTACTTC	CASSQGPLREQYF
TRBV5-8	many	TRBJ2-2	TRBD1	TGTGCCAGCAGCTTAAACAGGGGGATCACCGGGGAGCTGTTTTTT	CASSLNRGITGELFF
TRBV14	few	TRBJ2-3	TRBD2	TGTGCCAGCAGCCGACCGGGGGGACTGACTAGCACAGATACGCAGTATTTT	CASSRPGGLTSTDTQYF
TRBV6-5	few	TRBJ1-1	-	TGTGCCAGCAGTTACCCAGGGGATACTGAAGCTTTCTTT	CASSYPGDTEAFF
TRBV5-1	-	TRBJ2-5	-	TGCGCCAGCAGCATTGCCCCACTACAAGAGACCCAGTACTTC	CASSIAPLQETQYF
TRBV7-8	-	TRBJ1-6	-	TGTGCCAGCAGCTTAGCGGGGGCCGCTTTTAATTCACCCCTCCACTTT	CASSLAGAAFNSPLHF
TRBV20-1	-	TRBJ2-4	-	TGCAGTGCTAGGGGGGCTTTAGCCAAAAACATTCAGTACTTC	CSARGALAKNIQYF
TRBV5-1	many	TRBJ2-2	-	TGCGCCAGCAGCTTGGCCGGGAACACCGGGGAGCTGTTTTTT	CASSLAGNTGELFF
TRBV7-3	once	TRBJ2-1	-	TGTGCCAGCAGCTTATGGCGGGGAGGGGGGCTTGATTTCAATGAGCAGTTCTTC	CASSLWRGGGLDFNEQFF
TRBV10-1	many	TRBJ2-7	-	TGCGCCAGCAGTGAACAATACTTCGGACAGTACTTC	CASSEQYFGQYF
TRBV5-1	few	TRBJ2-7	-	TGCGCCAGCAGCTTGGATCTTGGGGTTGAGCAGTACTTC	CASSLDLGVEQYF
TRBV14	-	TRBJ2-5	-	TGTGCCAGCAGCCGCCTGACGGGGGAGACCCAGTACTTC	CASSRLTGETQYF
TRBV6-6	-	TRBJ2-7	-	TGTGCCAGCAGTTACTCCGACCTAGAGCAGTACTTC	CASSYSDLEQYF
TRBV29-1	-	TRBJ2-7	-	TGCAGCGTTGATAGCGGTTACGAGCAGTACTTC	CSVDSGYEQYF
TRBV10-2	many	TRBJ2-1	TRBD2	TGCGCCAGCAGTGGAAGCGGGGGGGCTGGGGGGCTATACAATGAGCAGTTCTTC	CASSGSGGAGGLYNEQFF
TRBV7-9	-	TRBJ2-1	-	TGTGCCAGCAGCTTAATGGTTGGTACCTACAATGAGCAGTTCTTC	CASSLMVGTYNEQFF
TRBV10-3	few	TRBJ2-7	-	TGTGCCATCGGGGACTTTACGGCAAACTACGAGCAGTACTTC	CAIGDFTANYEQYF
TRBV7-9	-	TRBJ1-3	-	TGTGCCAGCAGATCCGACAGTTCCTCTGGAAACACCATATATTTT	CASRSDSSSGNTIYF
TRBV7-6	few	TRBJ2-7	TRBD1	TGTGCCAGCAGTATAGGGACAGACTTCAAGCAGTACTTC	CASSIGTDFKQYF
TRBV29-1	few	TRBJ2-1	-	TGCAGCGTTGAAGATCGGTACAATGAGCAGTTCTTC	CSVEDRYNEQFF
TRBV7-2	-	TRBJ2-7	TRBD1	TGTGCCAGCAGCGCACCGGGACAGGGTAAATACGAGCAGTACTTC	CASSAPGQGKYEQYF
TRBV12-3/TRBV12-4	-	TRBJ2-7	-	TGTGCCAGCAGTTCATGGCCCCCCGCAGGTAGAGACTACGAGCAGTACTTC	CASSSWPPAGRDYEQYF
TRBV5-1	-	TRBJ2-5	TRBD2	TGCGCCAGCAGCTCGGGACTAGCGGGAGAGACCCAGTACTTC	CASSSGLAGETQYF